Each of the 31 T cell receptor beta chains below was sequenced from the same sample in a study of sequential checkpoint blockade in melanoma. Treatment specified: randomized to nivolumab then ipilimumab (arm A) or the reverse (arm B). Assay: immunoSEQ multiplex PCR; the TCRdb copy retains only in-frame clones and omits some. The table lists approximately 14,000 clones, 55% to 75% of them singletons. The specimen was CD8+ T cells sorted from blood (inferred from file names), collected from a patient given nivolumab and ipilimumab in sequence. These receptor sequences come from a human donor with melanoma.

This clone was seen a handful of times. This chain connects TRBV11-2 to TRBJ1-5, with 9 positions matching TRBD1. In germline, CDR1 is SGHAT, CDR2 FQNNGV. The CDR3 is 14 amino acids. The trim removed 5 bases at V and 7 bases at J, leaving 6 bases unmatched. In DNA form, the CDR3 reads TGTGCCAGCAGCCAGGGACAGGGCAGGCAGCCCCAGCATTTT. The encoded protein is CASSQGQGRQPQHF.

The chain is built from TRBV5-6 and TRBJ1-5; D not resolved. Per the germline V gene, CDR1 is SGHDT and CDR2 is YYEEEE. Trimming pared 2 bases from V and 12 bases from J, leaving 12 bases between. The CDR3 contains 12 residues. The DNA for the CDR3 is TGTGCCAGCAGCTTAAGTGGACTCAACCAGCATTTT. Protein sequence: CASSLSGLNQHF.

V gene TRBV5-1 combines with J gene TRBJ2-7; possible D gene TRBD1, 5 bases. Germline assignment: CDR1 SGHRS and CDR2 YFSETQ. The CDR3 has 15 amino acids. V was cut by 1 base and J by 3 bases, with 14 bases left in between. CDR3 coding DNA: TGCGCCAGCAGCTTGACAGGCCCCAGCCTCTACGAGCAGTACTTC. Its protein is CASSLTGPSLYEQYF.

The V and J genes are TRBV15 and TRBJ1-2, with D possibly matching TRBD1 (6 bases). CDR3 size: 15 residues. Trimming left V 0 bases short and J 4 bases short, with 12 bases between. Germline loops: CDR1 LNHNV, CDR2 YYDKDF (reference sequence). The CDR3 loop is CATSREPGQSYGYTF. CDR3 DNA: TGTGCCACCAGCAGAGAACCGGGACAAAGCTATGGCTACACCTTC.

This clone was counted a few times. The chain couples TRBV11-2 to TRBJ2-7; 10 bases fit TRBD2. V lost 1 base and J lost 1; bases outside the gene matches: 4. The CDR3 length is 16 residues. Germline loops: CDR1 SGHAT, CDR2 FQNNGV. The CDR3 loop is CASSLVPSGGSYEQYF. The CDR3 region has the DNA TGTGCCAGCAGCTTAGTTCCTAGCGGGGGTTCCTACGAGCAGTACTTC.

This clone was detected once. V gene TRBV5-6 combines with J gene TRBJ2-4; 10 bases match TRBD1. Trimming cost V 5 bases and J 7 bases; bases outside gene matches: 12. The CDR3 is 16 amino acids. The germline V gene has CDR1 SGHDT and CDR2 YYEEEE. CDR3 in DNA: TGTGCCAGCAGTTCCCGGACAGGGGGGGGAATGAACATTCAGTACTTC. This codes for CASSSRTGGGMNIQYF. Together with reference TRBV5-6 and TRBJ2-4, the CDR3 gives the full variable domain: DAGVTQSPTHLIKTRGQQVTLRCSPKSGHDTVSWYQQALGQGPQFIFQYYEEEERQRGNFPDRFSGHQFPNYSSELNVNALLLGDSALYLCASSSRTGGGMNIQYFGAGTRLSVL.

The count of this clone is one. This chain uses TRBV4-1 with TRBJ2-1; 9 bases fit TRBD2. CDR1 and CDR2 from the germline V gene are MGHRA and YSYEKL. The CDR3 length is 17 residues. V lost 4 bases, J lost 4 bases, and 11 bases stayed unmatched. CDR3 loop: CASSLSPVGLAYNEQFF. The CDR3 DNA follows: TGCGCCAGCAGCCTATCCCCCGTAGGACTAGCGTACAATGAGCAGTTCTTC.

The chain uses TRBV4-2 and TRBJ2-7; 7 bases agree with TRBD1. Trimming cost V 0 bases and J 1 base; bases outside gene matches: 3. The germline CDR1 and CDR2 sequences are LGHNA and YNFKEQ. This CDR3 is built from 15 residues. The CDR3 DNA follows: TGTGCCAGCAGCCAAGAGGCAGGGGGTTCCTACGAGCAGTACTTC. It yields the protein CASSQEAGGSYEQYF.

This clone showed up just a few times. The chain carries TRBV23-1 and TRBJ2-1, with 10 bases fitting TRBD2. TRBV23-1 is assigned to the ORF class and has an uncertain function. V lost 0 bases, J lost 3 bases, and 8 bases stayed unmatched. The CDR3 is made up of 18 amino acids. Here the CDR3 DNA reads TGCGCCAGCAGTCAATCCGCGTATAGCGGGGGGCACTACAATGAGCAGTTCTTC. The encoded protein is CASSQSAYSGGHYNEQFF.

This clone showed up just a few times. The chain combines TRBV5-6 with TRBJ2-7, with TRBD2 identical over 12 bases. CDR3 length: 17 amino acids. Losses at the gene ends were 4 bases for V and 4 bases for J; bases not matched to a gene: 12. Germline lookup yields CDR1 SGHDT and CDR2 YYEEEE. The CDR3 DNA reads TGTGCCAGCAGCCAAGATGAAACCACTAGCGGGGGGTACGAGCAGTACTTC. Protein product: CASSQDETTSGGYEQYF.

To note about this clone: Other DNA sequences in the sample encode the same CDR3. The V gene is TRBV28, the J gene TRBJ2-7; unclear D gene. Trimming shortened V by 1 base and J by 4 bases, and 5 bases separated the two germline ends. Looked up from germline, CDR1 is MDHEN and CDR2 is SYDVKM. The CDR3 covers 12 residues. CDR3 DNA sequence: TGTGCCAGCAGTTTATCTTTTTACGAGCAGTACTTC. It encodes CASSLSFYEQYF.

The chain carries TRBV9 and TRBJ2-2, with TRBD1 matching over 7 bases. Trimming took 3 bases from V and 5 from J; bases not matched to a gene: 4. The CDR3 has 14 residues. CDR1 and CDR2 (germline): SGDLS, YYNGEE. The CDR3 sequence is CASSGQGKTGELFF. The CDR3 DNA reads TGTGCCAGCAGCGGACAGGGTAAAACCGGGGAGCTGTTTTTT.

This clone occurred a few times. This sequence joins TRBV14 and TRBJ2-7; 9 bases agree with TRBD2. V was pared by 5 bases and J by 5 bases, with 13 bases of the junction left unmatched. The CDR3 length is 16 residues. Germline-derived CDR1 and CDR2 are SGHDN and FVKESK. The CDR3 here is CASSVGTLTSGDEQYF. The DNA of the CDR3 is TGTGCCAGCAGCGTAGGTACGTTGACTAGCGGCGACGAGCAGTACTTC.

The chain links TRBV6-5 to TRBJ2-7, with D perhaps matching TRBD1 (6 bases). This CDR3 comprises 14 residues. Deletions cut 5 bases from V and 1 base from J, with 12 bases between. Germline V gives CDR1 MNHEY, CDR2 SVGAGI. The CDR3 region is CASSAGQNSYEQYF. The CDR3, as DNA: TGTGCCAGCAGTGCCGGACAGAATTCCTACGAGCAGTACTTC.

The gene calls are TRBV15 and TRBJ2-1, with 8 bases identical to TRBD2. This CDR3 contains 17 residues. V lost 0 bases, J lost 2 bases, and 6 bases stayed unmatched. Germline values: CDR1 LNHNV, CDR2 YYDKDF (reference sequence). CDR3 sequence reads: CATSREVAGSPYNEQFF. The CDR3 DNA reads TGTGCCACCAGCAGAGAAGTAGCGGGGTCCCCCTACAATGAGCAGTTCTTC.

The chain joins TRBV19 to TRBJ1-1; a weak D match, TRBD1 (5 bases). V lost 0 bases and J 3 bases, leaving 11 bases between the germline ends. CDR3 length equals 15 residues. Germline lookup yields CDR1 LNHDA and CDR2 SQIVND (reference sequence). The CDR3 sequence: CASSIDVGLDTEAFF. CDR3 coding DNA: TGTGCCAGTAGTATAGATGTGGGGCTGGACACTGAAGCTTTCTTT.

This clone was detected only a few times. The gene calls are TRBV27 and TRBJ2-2; D not resolved. CDR1 MNHEY and CDR2 SMNVEV come from the germline V gene (reference sequence). Between the trimmed V and J ends, which lost 3 bases and 0 bases, there was a span of 11 bases. The CDR3 is made up of 16 amino acids. The CDR3 sequence is CASSLRYGTNTGELFF. The DNA of the CDR3 is TGTGCCAGCAGTTTGAGGTACGGCACGAACACCGGGGAGCTGTTTTTT.

V and J are TRBV6-1 and TRBJ2-5; D remains unclear. The V end lost 2 bases, the J end lost 5 bases, and 15 bases lay between the germline ends. The CDR3 has 15 amino acids. Germline V gene data show CDR1 as MNHNS and CDR2 as SASEGT. CDR3 sequence reads: CASSESEVGWETQYF. The CDR3, as DNA: TGTGCCAGCAGTGAAAGCGAGGTAGGATGGGAGACCCAGTACTTC.

CDR3 DNA: TGTGCCAGCAGCTTGGGGGCGGGGGCACCCTACGAGCAGTACTTC. This gives the protein CASSLGAGAPYEQYF. This chain uses TRBV5-4 with TRBJ2-7, with D possibly being TRBD2 (7 bases). The V end lost 0 bases, the J end lost 2 bases, and 12 bases lay between the germline ends. CDR1 and CDR2 (germline): SGHNT, YYREEE (reference sequence). CDR3 size: 15 residues.

This clone came up a few times. The chain recombines TRBV5-8 with TRBJ2-4; no definite D call. The CDR3 is 13 amino acids. Trimming took off 0 bases at V and 2 bases at J, with 3 bases between the two ends. CDR1 SGHTS and CDR2 YDEGEE come from the germline V gene. Here the CDR3 DNA reads TGTGCCAGCAGCTTGGCAACCAAAAACATTCAGTACTTC. Translation gives CASSLATKNIQYF.

The J gene is TRBJ2-1, the V gene TRBV27; possibly TRBD1 for D (6 bases). CDR3 length: 14 residues. Germline V CDR1 and CDR2: MNHEY, SMNVEV (reference sequence). Between the trimmed V and J ends, which lost 2 bases and 5 bases, there was a span of 10 bases. The CDR3 nucleotides read TGTGCCAGCAGTTTAAGGGGGTCTCACAATGAGCAGTTCTTC. Its translation: CASSLRGSHNEQFF.

The rearrangement links TRBV7-8 to TRBJ2-2, with 9 bases matching TRBD2. V shed 4 bases and J 0 bases; nucleotides not matched to a gene: 3. This CDR3 spans 16 amino acids. Germline-derived CDR1 and CDR2 are SGHVS and FQNEAQ. In DNA form, the CDR3 reads TGTGCCAGCAGCTCGACTAGCGGAACGAACACCGGGGAGCTGTTTTTT. Residues: CASSSTSGTNTGELFF. Looking up the rest from reference TRBV7-8 and TRBJ2-2 gives the full variable domain: GAGVSQSPRYKVAKRGQDVALRCDPISGHVSLFWYQQALGQGPEFLTYFQNEAQLDKSGLPSDRFFAERPEGSVSTLKIQRTQQEDSAVYLCASSSTSGTNTGELFFGEGSRLTVL.

The chain links TRBV7-9 to TRBJ2-3; possible D gene TRBD1, 5 bases. The CDR3 is 15 amino acids. V lost 5 bases, J lost 0 bases, and 12 bases lay in between. The V gene's germline CDR1 is SEHNR and CDR2 FQNEAQ (reference sequence). CDR3 nucleotide sequence: TGTGCCAGCAGCAGGGGTTCAACGAGCACAGATACGCAGTATTTT. It encodes CASSRGSTSTDTQYF.

The rearrangement joins TRBV7-2 to TRBJ1-5, with 7 bases matching TRBD1. Looked up from germline, CDR1 is SGHTA and CDR2 is FQGNSA. J was trimmed by 2 bases and V by 5 bases; bases with no gene match: 6. The CDR3 has 15 amino acids. CDR3: CASSPPDRRNQPQHF. CDR3 nucleotides: TGTGCCAGCAGCCCCCCGGACAGGCGCAATCAGCCCCAGCATTTT.

This rearrangement joins TRBV19 to TRBJ2-6, with D perhaps TRBD1 (6 bases). CDR1 LNHDA and CDR2 SQIVND come from the germline V gene (reference sequence). The CDR3 totals 16 residues. Trimming took off 6 bases at V and 4 bases at J, with 16 bases between the two ends. The CDR3 sequence is CASRYRALAGANVLTF. The CDR3 coding sequence is TGTGCCAGTAGATACAGGGCCCTCGCCGGGGCCAACGTCCTGACTTTC.

The chain has TRBV9 and TRBJ1-5; no firm D call. The CDR3 extends over 14 amino acids. The V gene's germline CDR1 is SGDLS and CDR2 YYNGEE. V was trimmed by 0 bases and J by 3 bases, leaving 7 bases between them. The CDR3 nucleotides are TGTGCCAGCAGCGTAGCAGGTTCCAATCAGCCCCAGCATTTT. Its protein is CASSVAGSNQPQHF.

In its sample, this clone was seen once. The gene calls are TRBV7-2 and TRBJ2-5, with D maybe TRBD2 (5 bases). CDR1 SGHTA and CDR2 FQGNSA come from the germline V gene. The CDR3 loop spans 12 amino acids. The germline V and J ends were trimmed by 2 bases and 5 bases, with 6 bases remaining between them. Written as DNA, the CDR3 is TGTGCCAGCAGCTTATGGGAGGAGACCCAGTACTTC. Its translation: CASSLWEETQYF. Supplemented by reference TRBV7-2 and TRBJ2-5, the full variable domain reads GAGVSQSPSNKVTEKGKDVELRCDPISGHTALYWYRQSLGQGLEFLIYFQGNSAPDKSGLPSDRFSAERTGGSVSTLTIQRTQQEDSAVYLCASSLWEETQYFGPGTRLLVL.

This clone was observed a handful of times. As DNA, the CDR3 is TGCAGCGTAACCGGGACTAGCGGGAGTAGGGTATTGAATGAGCAGTTCTTC. Protein: CSVTGTSGSRVLNEQFF. The J gene is TRBJ2-1, the V gene TRBV29-1, with TRBD2 matching 14 bases. With 6 bases clipped from V and 7 bases from J, the junction kept 14 bases outside the gene matches. Per the germline V gene, CDR1 is SQVTM and CDR2 is ANQGSEA. The CDR3 consists of 17 residues.

V is TRBV7-6 and J is TRBJ2-7; 7 nucleotides align to TRBD1. CDR1 is SGHVS and CDR2 is FNYEAQ in the germline V gene. The CDR3 covers 14 residues. V dropped 6 bases and J dropped 2; count of bases not matched to a gene: 7. CDR3 in amino acids: CASSSGTDPYEQYF. The CDR3 nucleotides read TGTGCCAGCAGTTCCGGGACAGACCCCTACGAGCAGTACTTC.

The V call is TRBV27, the J call TRBJ1-1; no clear D. The CDR3 loop spans 13 amino acids. The V gene's germline CDR1 is MNHEY and CDR2 SMNVEV (reference sequence). The germline V and J ends were trimmed by 3 bases and 1 base, with 6 bases remaining between them. The CDR3 loop is CASSLGGNTEAFF. The CDR3 nucleotides are TGTGCCAGCAGTTTGGGAGGGAACACTGAAGCTTTCTTT.

The chain uses TRBV11-3 and TRBJ1-4; the D is unclear. V was cut by 3 bases and J by 8 bases, with 19 bases left in between. Germline V CDR1 and CDR2: SGHNT, YENEEA. The CDR3 covers 16 residues. DNA of the CDR3: TGTGCCAGCAGCTTCCCTGTGGTCCCAAGAGAAGAAAAACTGTTTTTT. It specifies CASSFPVVPREEKLFF.